This is a list of T cell receptor beta chains from one sample in a study of blood T cell repertoires in COVID-19. Only in-frame clones appear in the TCRdb table, and some are missing; sequencing was by immunoSEQ multiplex PCR. This sample has around 190,000 clones, with 86% found just once. Sequencing used PBMCs or T cells enriched from blood (not recorded which). The receptors derive from a woman in her thirties or forties in a cohort exposed to, infected with or recovered from COVID-19 (not recorded which). CDR3s include the opening cysteine and the closing phenylalanine or tryptophan. The D gene is left open where the match is weak. Some rows have no size entry. The others give once, few or many, or a class for an expanded clone.

v_gene: TRBV14
j_gene: TRBJ1-1
d_gene: NA
abundance: NA
CDR3nt: TGTGCCAGCAGCACGGTTCGGAACACTGAAGCTTTCTTT
CDR3aa: CASSTVRNTEAFF

v_gene: TRBV27
j_gene: TRBJ1-3
d_gene: NA
abundance: NA
CDR3nt: TGTGCCAGCAGTTTACTCCGGGTAGGCTTATGGGGAAACACCATATATTTT
CDR3aa: CASSLLRVGLWGNTIYF

v_gene: TRBV2
j_gene: TRBJ1-2
d_gene: NA
abundance: NA
CDR3nt: TGTGCCAGCAGTGAAGACAAGTCTAACTATGGCTACACCTTC
CDR3aa: CASSEDKSNYGYTF

v_gene: TRBV5-1
j_gene: TRBJ2-3
d_gene: NA
abundance: NA
CDR3nt: TGCGCCAGCAGCTTGGTGGCAGCGGACACAGATACGCAGTATTTT
CDR3aa: CASSLVAADTDTQYF

v_gene: TRBV30
j_gene: TRBJ1-4
d_gene: NA
abundance: NA
CDR3nt: TGTGCCTGGAGACAGGGTGAAAAACTGTTTTTT
CDR3aa: CAWRQGEKLFF

v_gene: TRBV27
j_gene: TRBJ2-5
d_gene: TRBD2
abundance: NA
CDR3nt: TGTGCCAGCAGCCCACGGGGGGATTGGGTGACCCAGTACTTC
CDR3aa: CASSPRGDWVTQYF

v_gene: TRBV19
j_gene: TRBJ1-2
d_gene: TRBD1
abundance: few
CDR3nt: TGTGCCAGTAGTTTCTTACAGGGACAGGATGGCTACACCTTC
CDR3aa: CASSFLQGQDGYTF

v_gene: TRBV6-1
j_gene: TRBJ1-6
d_gene: NA
abundance: NA
CDR3nt: TGTGCCAGCAGTGAGTGGGGGCTTAGCTCACCCCTCCACTTT
CDR3aa: CASSEWGLSSPLHF

v_gene: TRBV2
j_gene: TRBJ2-5
d_gene: TRBD2
abundance: NA
CDR3nt: TGTGCCAGCAGTGAAATGGAGAAGCGGGAGGCCCAACCACAAGAGACCCAGTACTTC
CDR3aa: CASSEMEKREAQPQETQYF

v_gene: TRBV6-5
j_gene: TRBJ1-2
d_gene: TRBD1
abundance: NA
CDR3nt: TGTGCCAGCAGGTGGGACAGGGTTGGCTACACCTTC
CDR3aa: CASRWDRVGYTF

v_gene: TRBV10-3
j_gene: TRBJ2-2
d_gene: NA
abundance: NA
CDR3nt: TGTGCCATCAGTGGCAGAGGGGGGGACACCGGGGAGCTGTTTTTT
CDR3aa: CAISGRGGDTGELFF

v_gene: TRBV10-3
j_gene: TRBJ1-2
d_gene: TRBD1
abundance: NA
CDR3nt: TGTGCCATCAGCGGGGACAGCCGGGTGGGCTACACCTTC
CDR3aa: CAISGDSRVGYTF

v_gene: TRBV29-1
j_gene: TRBJ2-3
d_gene: NA
abundance: once
CDR3nt: TGCAGCGGGGGGAGTACAGATACGCAGTATTTT
CDR3aa: CSGGSTDTQYF

v_gene: TRBV29-1
j_gene: TRBJ1-2
d_gene: NA
abundance: NA
CDR3nt: TGCAGCGTTGAGGCTGGGGGCGCTTTTGGCTACACCTTC
CDR3aa: CSVEAGGAFGYTF

v_gene: TRBV11-1
j_gene: TRBJ2-7
d_gene: NA
abundance: NA
CDR3nt: TGTGCCAGCAGCCTTAACAGGCACTCCTACGAGCAGTACTTC
CDR3aa: CASSLNRHSYEQYF

v_gene: TRBV4-1
j_gene: TRBJ2-5
d_gene: TRBD1
abundance: NA
CDR3nt: TGCGCCAGCAGCCCTTTCTTAGGGGACAGGGGAGAGACCCAGTACTTC
CDR3aa: CASSPFLGDRGETQYF

v_gene: TRBV14
j_gene: TRBJ1-1
d_gene: NA
abundance: few
CDR3nt: TGTGCCAGCAGCCAAGGACCAGGGCGTGTAGCTTTCTTT
CDR3aa: CASSQGPGRVAFF

v_gene: TRBV7-9
j_gene: TRBJ2-1
d_gene: TRBD2
abundance: NA
CDR3nt: TGTGCCAGCAGCTACACAAGGGGACTAGCGGAATACAATGAGCAGTTCTTC
CDR3aa: CASSYTRGLAEYNEQFF

v_gene: TRBV11-3
j_gene: TRBJ2-2
d_gene: TRBD2
abundance: few
CDR3nt: TGTGCCAGCAGGGGACTAGCGGGAGTATGGAACACCGGGGAGCTGTTTTTT
CDR3aa: CASRGLAGVWNTGELFF

v_gene: TRBV29-1
j_gene: TRBJ1-1
d_gene: TRBD1
abundance: NA
CDR3nt: TGCAGCGATGACAGGGAAGGGACTGAAGCTTTCTTT
CDR3aa: CSDDREGTEAFF

v_gene: TRBV5-4
j_gene: TRBJ1-2
d_gene: TRBD1
abundance: many
CDR3nt: TGTGCCAGCAGCTCCCTGACAGGGGGCGACTACACCTTC
CDR3aa: CASSSLTGGDYTF

v_gene: TRBV21-1
j_gene: TRBJ2-1
d_gene: NA
abundance: few
CDR3nt: TGTGCCAGCAGCTGTCGACTAGCGGGAGTTATTAATGAGCAGTTCTTC
CDR3aa: CASSCRLAGVINEQFF

v_gene: TRBV2
j_gene: TRBJ1-2
d_gene: TRBD1
abundance: NA
CDR3nt: TGTGCCGGAACCGGGACAGTCAACTATGGCTACACCTTC
CDR3aa: CAGTGTVNYGYTF

v_gene: TRBV5-8
j_gene: TRBJ2-7
d_gene: NA
abundance: NA
CDR3nt: TGTGCCAGCAGCTTGGCCTTCGGGGAACCCCTTTACGAGCAGTACTTC
CDR3aa: CASSLAFGEPLYEQYF

v_gene: TRBV30
j_gene: TRBJ2-3
d_gene: TRBD2
abundance: NA
CDR3nt: TGTGCCTGGAGGGGAGGGCAGGGCCCAGATACGCAGTATTTT
CDR3aa: CAWRGGQGPDTQYF

v_gene: TRBV9
j_gene: TRBJ1-1
d_gene: NA
abundance: NA
CDR3nt: TGTGCCAGCAGCGTAGACACATCACCGAACACTGAAGCTTTCTTT
CDR3aa: CASSVDTSPNTEAFF

v_gene: TRBV24-1
j_gene: TRBJ1-5
d_gene: NA
abundance: NA
CDR3nt: TGTGCCACCAGTGATCCCTCGGAGATCAATCAGCCCCAGCATTTT
CDR3aa: CATSDPSEINQPQHF

v_gene: TRBV11-3
j_gene: TRBJ2-2
d_gene: TRBD1
abundance: NA
CDR3nt: TGTGCCAGCAGCCCCAGGGGGTTCAAGTCCGGGGAGCTGTTTTTT
CDR3aa: CASSPRGFKSGELFF

v_gene: TRBV7-9
j_gene: TRBJ1-2
d_gene: NA
abundance: NA
CDR3nt: TGTGCCAGCAGCGTTTACTCCGTGGAGGGCTACACCTTC
CDR3aa: CASSVYSVEGYTF

v_gene: TRBV30
j_gene: TRBJ2-1
d_gene: TRBD2
abundance: NA
CDR3nt: TGTGCCTGGACGAGGAACAGCGGGAGTAGATCCTACAATGAGCAGTTCTTC
CDR3aa: CAWTRNSGSRSYNEQFF

v_gene: TRBV5-5
j_gene: TRBJ2-2
d_gene: NA
abundance: NA
CDR3nt: TGTGCCAGCAGCTGGGTTGGACAGATAACCGGGGAGCTGTTTTTT
CDR3aa: CASSWVGQITGELFF

v_gene: TRBV11-3
j_gene: TRBJ2-5
d_gene: TRBD1
abundance: NA
CDR3nt: TGTGCCAGCAGCCGGACAGGGGGCCCTGAAGAGACCCAGTACTTC
CDR3aa: CASSRTGGPEETQYF

v_gene: TRBV5-4
j_gene: TRBJ2-5
d_gene: TRBD2
abundance: NA
CDR3nt: TGTGCCAGCAGCTTTTCAGCGGGGGGAGAGACCCAGTACTTC
CDR3aa: CASSFSAGGETQYF

v_gene: TRBV27
j_gene: TRBJ2-1
d_gene: TRBD2
abundance: NA
CDR3nt: TGTGCCAGCAGTTGGGGGACTAGCGGTTACTACAATGAGCAGTTCTTC
CDR3aa: CASSWGTSGYYNEQFF

v_gene: TRBV4-1
j_gene: TRBJ1-2
d_gene: NA
abundance: NA
CDR3nt: TGCGCCAGCAGCCAAGGGCCAGGGGACGGCTACACCTTC
CDR3aa: CASSQGPGDGYTF

v_gene: TRBV27
j_gene: TRBJ2-1
d_gene: TRBD2
abundance: once
CDR3nt: TGTGCCAGCAGTTTTTACGCTAGCGGGGGGAGCTCCTACAATGAGCAGTTCTTC
CDR3aa: CASSFYASGGSSYNEQFF

v_gene: TRBV11-2
j_gene: TRBJ2-7
d_gene: NA
abundance: once
CDR3nt: TGTGCCAGCAGCTTGAACAGGCTGAGCTCCTACGAGCAGTACTTC
CDR3aa: CASSLNRLSSYEQYF

v_gene: TRBV6-4
j_gene: TRBJ2-3
d_gene: TRBD1
abundance: few
CDR3nt: TGTGCCAGCAGTGCTGGGACAGGGGGCACAGATACGCAGTATTTT
CDR3aa: CASSAGTGGTDTQYF

v_gene: TRBV29-1
j_gene: TRBJ1-2
d_gene: TRBD1
abundance: NA
CDR3nt: TGCAGCGTTGGGAGACAGGGTAGTTCGTCAAATGGCTACACCTTC
CDR3aa: CSVGRQGSSSNGYTF

v_gene: TRBV3-1/TRBV3-2
j_gene: TRBJ2-7
d_gene: NA
abundance: NA
CDR3nt: TGTGCCAGCAGCCAAGATCAAAATGGCGGGGCTGCCTACGAGCAGTACTTC
CDR3aa: CASSQDQNGGAAYEQYF

v_gene: TRBV25-1
j_gene: TRBJ1-1
d_gene: TRBD1
abundance: NA
CDR3nt: TGTGCCAGCAGTGTGGATTGGGACAGGGAGGACACTGAAGCTTTCTTT
CDR3aa: CASSVDWDREDTEAFF

v_gene: TRBV9
j_gene: TRBJ2-3
d_gene: NA
abundance: NA
CDR3nt: TGTGCCAGCAGCGTTAAGGTGGGAGCAGATACGCAGTATTTT
CDR3aa: CASSVKVGADTQYF

v_gene: TRBV28
j_gene: TRBJ1-2
d_gene: TRBD1
abundance: NA
CDR3nt: TGTGCCAGCAGTCTCACAGGGGAGCATGGCTACACCTTC
CDR3aa: CASSLTGEHGYTF

v_gene: TRBV6-6
j_gene: TRBJ2-7
d_gene: TRBD2
abundance: NA
CDR3nt: TGTGCCAGCAGTTACGCGGGAGGCAGTAGCGAGCAGTACTTC
CDR3aa: CASSYAGGSSEQYF

v_gene: TRBV19
j_gene: TRBJ1-2
d_gene: NA
abundance: NA
CDR3nt: TGTGCCAGTAGCTCGCCGGCCCTCCCGAGGCATGGCTACACCTTC
CDR3aa: CASSSPALPRHGYTF

v_gene: TRBV7-9
j_gene: TRBJ1-1
d_gene: NA
abundance: once
CDR3nt: TGTGCCAGCAGCTTATTAGGGGAAACTGAAGCTTTCTTT
CDR3aa: CASSLLGETEAFF

v_gene: TRBV30
j_gene: TRBJ2-1
d_gene: NA
abundance: NA
CDR3nt: TGTGCCTGGAGCCGGGGGAGGCACAATGAGCAGTTCTTC
CDR3aa: CAWSRGRHNEQFF

v_gene: TRBV10-3
j_gene: TRBJ2-1
d_gene: TRBD2
abundance: NA
CDR3nt: TGTGCCATCAGTGTGACTAGCGGGAGGGCCGGTTCTCGAAATGAGCAGTTCTTC
CDR3aa: CAISVTSGRAGSRNEQFF

v_gene: TRBV24-1
j_gene: TRBJ1-1
d_gene: NA
abundance: once
CDR3nt: TGTGCCACCAGTGCCCACGGGAACACTGAAGCTTTCTTT
CDR3aa: CATSAHGNTEAFF

v_gene: TRBV28
j_gene: TRBJ1-1
d_gene: NA
abundance: NA
CDR3nt: TGTGCCAGCAGTTTAGGAGGGGCGCTTCTCCCTGAAGCTTTCTTT
CDR3aa: CASSLGGALLPEAFF

v_gene: TRBV7-9
j_gene: TRBJ2-1
d_gene: NA
abundance: NA
CDR3nt: TGTGCCAGCACCTTGGGAGGGGGCGAGGGCAATGAGCAGTTCTTC
CDR3aa: CASTLGGGEGNEQFF

v_gene: TRBV5-6
j_gene: TRBJ2-5
d_gene: TRBD1
abundance: NA
CDR3nt: TGTGCCAGCAGACGGACAGGGGCTCAAGAGACCCAGTACTTC
CDR3aa: CASRRTGAQETQYF

v_gene: TRBV7-2
j_gene: TRBJ1-1
d_gene: NA
abundance: NA
CDR3nt: TGTGCCAGCGCTTACCCTCTAGCCCCCACAAGTGAAGCTTTCTTT
CDR3aa: CASAYPLAPTSEAFF